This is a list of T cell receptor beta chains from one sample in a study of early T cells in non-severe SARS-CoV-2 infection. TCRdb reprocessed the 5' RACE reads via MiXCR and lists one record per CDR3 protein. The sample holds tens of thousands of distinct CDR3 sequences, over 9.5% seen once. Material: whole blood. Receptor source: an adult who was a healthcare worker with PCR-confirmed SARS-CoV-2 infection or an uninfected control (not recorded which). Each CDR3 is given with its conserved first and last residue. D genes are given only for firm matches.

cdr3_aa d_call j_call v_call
CASSLDVDRISYEQYF NA TRBJ2-7 TRBV11-2
CASSLGGIETQYF NA TRBJ2-5 TRBV28
CASSPSTGGVSGANVLTF TRBD1 TRBJ2-6 TRBV7-2
CASSTSNYGYTF NA TRBJ1-2 TRBV18
CASSTLIGNYEQYF NA TRBJ2-7 TRBV7-2
CASSLGRQETQYF NA TRBJ2-5 TRBV5-1
CSVEENRSFSTDTQYF NA TRBJ2-3 TRBV29-1
CASSRGLAGYNEQFF TRBD2 TRBJ2-1 TRBV19
CSASMLAGIYEQYF TRBD2 TRBJ2-7 TRBV20-1
CASSIKGQGSPLHF TRBD1 TRBJ1-6 TRBV5-1
CASRLTPLAEQFF NA TRBJ2-1 TRBV2
CASRPLASDEQFF NA TRBJ2-1 TRBV4-1
CASSSLRREAPYNSPLHF NA TRBJ1-6 TRBV11-2
CASRRPDPQETRYF NA TRBJ2-5 TRBV5-1
CASRPSTGAVYTQYF TRBD1 TRBJ2-3 TRBV11-2
CASSSLNQPQHF NA TRBJ1-5 TRBV28
CSVEGQQNTEAFF TRBD1 TRBJ1-1 TRBV29-1
CASSQDRGSSYEQYF NA TRBJ2-7 TRBV4-3
CASSWTGLSGEQYF TRBD1 TRBJ2-7 TRBV12-3/TRBV12-4
CASSHHTSGTDNEQFF TRBD2 TRBJ2-1 TRBV3-1
CASSLTLWGKRYF NA TRBJ2-3 TRBV7-2
CASSQKEKAFF NA TRBJ1-1 TRBV18
CASTNAGRGLTYEQYF TRBD1 TRBJ2-7 TRBV5-4
CSARGPGGRYEQYF NA TRBJ2-7 TRBV20-1
CASSQAKQLGSGELFF NA TRBJ2-2 TRBV4-3
CASSLGQETQYF NA TRBJ2-5 TRBV7-6
CASSFYGNTIYF NA TRBJ1-3 TRBV12-3/TRBV12-4
CAISESTARGYTF NA TRBJ1-2 TRBV10-3
CASSRDNSNQPQHF NA TRBJ1-5 TRBV18
CASSLDGRGTDTQYF NA TRBJ2-3 TRBV7-9
CASSFVSSEETQYF NA TRBJ2-5 TRBV28
CASSYSGQSVSPQHF NA TRBJ1-5 TRBV6-2/TRBV6-3
CSARPGDKNTEAFF NA TRBJ1-1 TRBV20-1
CASSSRGRDGELFF TRBD2 TRBJ2-2 TRBV5-1
CASSLKGGRAADTQYF TRBD2 TRBJ2-3 TRBV5-6
CSLGAGGPGDTQYF TRBD2 TRBJ2-3 TRBV20-1
CASSHEFSGANVLTF NA TRBJ2-6 TRBV3-1
CSVGLKIGYYEQYF NA TRBJ2-7 TRBV29-1
CASNSAREGDVNTIYF NA TRBJ1-3 TRBV12-3/TRBV12-4
CASSLHRDTGELFF NA TRBJ2-2 TRBV7-8
CSARDMAGGTYEQYF NA TRBJ2-7 TRBV20-1